This T cell receptor beta chain was captured in a study of blood T cell repertoires in COVID-19. This clone was found once. Profiling relied on immunoSEQ multiplex PCR, and the TCRdb table lists in-frame clones only, not all of them. In the table there are a few hundred thousand clones, less than 90% of which are singletons. The sequencing input was peripheral blood. This receptor was taken from a man aged 55-75 years with acute or convalescent COVID-19.

CDR3 amino acids: CSVARGNTGELFF. The CDR3 DNA is TGCAGCGTGGCCAGGGGAAACACCGGGGAGCTGTTTTTT. The rearrangement uses TRBV29-1 and TRBJ2-2; perhaps TRBD1 as D (6 bases). V dropped 6 bases and J dropped 2 bases, with 10 bases sitting between them. The CDR3 length is 13 residues. Germline V lookup: CDR1 SQVTM, CDR2 ANQGSEA.